Each of the 11 T cell receptor beta chains below was sequenced from the same sample in a study of post-analysis software for immune sequencing data (dated by TCRdb to between 2015 and 2017). What the authors observed across the whole study: Patients showed significantly higher frequencies than controls for roughly five TRBV segments, among them TRBV5-6, TRBV5-1 and TRBV20-1.

The antigens of these receptors remain unknown. Receptor amplification or capture employed PCR. The instrument given in TCRdb is Illumina HiSeq 2500. To reduce PCR and sequencing biases, unique molecular identifiers were incorporated into the TCR beta cDNA libraries. Starting from the raw public reads, TCRdb applied fastp trimming at Q25, assembled clones with MiXCR and retained in-frame beta chains. Duplicate CDR3 protein sequences are folded into a single record with the most common DNA and genes. This sample lists about 620,000 distinct CDR3 sequences; roughly two fifths were detected once. Together, the top ten hold around 1.7% of the sample. Sequenced input: blood. These TCRs come from a girl aged 10-17 years with multiple sclerosis.

This clonotype was found a few times. This sequence joins TRBV6-5 and TRBJ1-2; D gene unclear. Trimming took 6 bases from V and 2 from J, leaving 19 bases between them. Germline V gives CDR1 MNHEY, CDR2 SVGAGI. There are 16 residues in the CDR3. The CDR3 DNA reads TGTGCCAGCAGGGCCGAGGACCACCCCATAAACTATGGCTACACCTTC. Protein product: CASRAEDHPINYGYTF.

V is TRBV5-1 and J is TRBJ2-7; TRBD2 might be the D (5 bases). This CDR3 has 13 residues. CDR1 and CDR2 (germline): SGHRS, YFSETQ. The V end lost 2 bases, the J end lost 5 bases, and 11 bases lay between the germline ends. CDR3 DNA: TGCGCCAGCAGCTTAGGACTGATGAACGAGCAGTACTTC. It codes for CASSLGLMNEQYF. Filled out from reference TRBV5-1 and TRBJ2-7, the complete variable domain reads KAGVTQTPRYLIKTRGQQVTLSCSPISGHRSVSWYQQTPGQGLQFLFEYFSETQRNKGNFPGRFSGRQFSNSRSEMNVSTLELGDSALYLCASSLGLMNEQYFGPGTRLTVT.

The chain combines TRBV7-9 with TRBJ2-5; D remains ambiguous. Germline-derived CDR1 and CDR2 are SEHNR and FQNEAQ (reference sequence). V was cut by 0 bases and J by 7 bases, with 6 bases left in between. The CDR3 length is 12 residues. DNA for the CDR3: TGTGCCAGCAGCTTAGCTGGGGTGACCCAGTACTTC. Translating gives CASSLAGVTQYF.

This clonotype has just one count. The J gene is TRBJ2-5, the V gene TRBV7-7; possibly TRBD1 for D (6 bases). V lost 3 bases and J 10 bases, leaving 15 bases between the germline ends. In germline, CDR1 is SSHAT, CDR2 FNYEAQ (reference sequence). CDR3 length: 13 amino acids. The CDR3 protein is CASSFNQGQIQYF. CDR3 DNA sequence: TGTGCCAGCAGCTTTAACCAGGGGCAGATCCAGTACTTC. Based on the CDR3 plus reference TRBV7-7 and TRBJ2-5, the full variable domain is GAGVSQSPRYKVTKRGQDVTLRCDPISSHATLYWYQQALGQGPEFLTYFNYEAQPDKSGLPSDRFSAERPEGSISTLTIQRTEQRDSAMYRCASSFNQGQIQYFGPGTRLLVL.

In this sample, this clonotype turned up a few times. This chain joins TRBV12-3 or TRBV12-4 and TRBJ1-1, with D perhaps matching TRBD1 (5 bases). The CDR3 contains 13 residues. V lost 11 bases and J 0 bases, leaving 13 bases between the germline ends. The CDR3 spells CAGRDSMNTEAFF. The CDR3 nucleotides are TGTGCCGGACGCGACAGTATGAACACTGAAGCTTTCTTT.

This clonotype was observed a few times. The chain is built from TRBV5-1 and TRBJ1-5; TRBD1 agrees at 7 bases. Trimming removed 0 bases from V and 2 bases from J; junction bases left unmatched: 2. The CDR3 is 15 residues long. Germline V CDR1 and CDR2: SGHRS, YFSETQ. The CDR3 sequence: CASSLDTGGNQPQHF. The DNA for the CDR3 is TGCGCCAGCAGCTTGGACACAGGGGGCAATCAGCCCCAGCATTTT.

The chain uses TRBV11-2 and TRBJ2-1; 10 bases agree with TRBD2. The ends lost 1 base at V and 6 bases at J; junction bases unmatched: 6. Germline V gene lookup returns CDR1 SGHAT and CDR2 FQNNGV. This CDR3 is built from 16 residues. The CDR3 spells CASSLATSGTPNEQFF. The CDR3 DNA follows: TGTGCCAGCAGCTTAGCCACTAGCGGGACCCCCAATGAGCAGTTCTTC.

This chain links TRBV12-3 or TRBV12-4 with TRBJ2-3, with 9 bases that match TRBD2. The CDR3 sequence is 15 residues long. V dropped 6 bases and J dropped 3; count of bases not matched to a gene: 7. CDR3 coding DNA: TGTGCCAGCAGAAGAGCGGGAGGTGGTACAGATACGCAGTATTTT. This encodes CASRRAGGGTDTQYF.

The chain has TRBV27 and TRBJ1-2; maybe TRBD1 (6 bases). V was clipped by 3 bases and J by 4 bases, with 12 bases between them. This CDR3 comprises 14 residues. CDR1 is MNHEY, CDR2 SMNVEV, per germline (reference sequence). The CDR3 spells CASSLGQSFYGYTF. The CDR3 DNA sequence: TGTGCCAGCAGTTTGGGACAATCATTCTATGGCTACACCTTC.

The chain employs TRBV3-1 and TRBJ1-1; TRBD1 matches at 7 bases. Trimming at V came to 2 bases and at J to 4 bases, leaving 7 bases not matched to a gene. CDR3 size: 15 residues. Germline assignment: CDR1 LGHDT and CDR2 YNNKEL (reference sequence). CDR3 protein: CASSQRQGWSTEAFF. The CDR3 bases are TGTGCCAGCAGCCAAAGACAGGGTTGGAGCACTGAAGCTTTCTTT. Together with reference TRBV3-1 and TRBJ1-1, the CDR3 gives the full variable domain: DTAVSQTPKYLVTQMGNDKSIKCEQNLGHDTMYWYKQDSKKFLKIMFSYNNKELIINETVPNRFSPKSPDKAHLNLHINSLELGDSAVYFCASSQRQGWSTEAFFGQGTRLTVV.

The DNA for the CDR3 is TGCGCCAGCAGCGAACAGGGGGCGCACACCGGGGAGCTGTTTTTT. Its translation is CASSEQGAHTGELFF. The chain recombines TRBV10-1 with TRBJ2-2; 9 positions agree with TRBD1. V lost 6 bases to trimming and J lost 3 bases; unmatched junction nucleotides: 5. Germline loops: CDR1 WNHNN, CDR2 SYGVQD (reference sequence). The CDR3 covers 15 residues.